One sample yielded the 24 T cell receptor beta chains listed below, sequenced in a study of cytomegalovirus exposure and HLA in healthy donors. Amplification used 60 Vbeta primers and 13 Jbeta primers. Profiling relied on immunoSEQ multiplex PCR, and the TCRdb table lists in-frame clones only, not all of them. The table records around 180,000 clones, approximately 81% of them present only once. Sample: PBMCs. The receptor source for this set is a boy younger than 18 in good health and CMV-seronegative.

The chain has TRBV6-4 and TRBJ2-1, with D possibly matching TRBD2 (6 bases). CDR1 MRHNA and CDR2 SNTAGT come from the germline V gene. Deletions cut 2 bases from V and 5 bases from J, with 16 bases between. This CDR3 is 16 amino acids long. The CDR3 here is CASSDPRAGSNNEQFF. Written as DNA, the CDR3 is TGTGCCAGCAGTGACCCGCGAGCGGGCAGCAACAATGAGCAGTTCTTC.

The chain carries TRBV30 and TRBJ1-3; D is unclear. Trimming cost V 2 bases and J 4 bases, with 9 bases left between them. The germline V gene encodes CDR1 GTSNPN and CDR2 SVGIG (reference sequence). The CDR3 consists of 13 residues. The CDR3 sequence: CAWSQTGGNTIYF. As DNA, the CDR3 is TGTGCCTGGAGTCAGACGGGGGGAAACACCATATATTTT.

V usage is TRBV2 and J usage is TRBJ2-3; weak D call: TRBD2 (5 bases). Deletions cut 4 bases from V and 0 bases from J, with 20 bases between. This CDR3 comprises 18 residues. Germline CDR1 SNHLY, CDR2 FYNNEI. The CDR3 DNA reads TGTGCCAGCAGTGGGAGGACCTCCGCGGATACTAGCACAGATACGCAGTATTTT. Amino acid sequence: CASSGRTSADTSTDTQYF.

This rearrangement joins TRBV5-4 to TRBJ1-3; D gene uncertain. V was shortened by 4 bases and J by 5 bases, with 19 bases between the two germline ends. Per the germline V gene, CDR1 is SGHNT and CDR2 is YYREEE (reference sequence). This CDR3 comprises 16 residues. CDR3 sequence: CASSQNSPGSRNTIYF. As DNA, the CDR3 is TGTGCCAGCAGCCAAAATTCCCCGGGGTCGCGAAACACCATATATTTT.

V usage is TRBV7-9 and J usage is TRBJ2-1; tentative D call: TRBD1 (6 bases). The V gene lost 7 bases and the J gene lost 6 bases, with 19 bases spanning the gap. The CDR3 runs to 15 residues. Germline assignment: CDR1 SEHNR and CDR2 FQNEAQ (reference sequence). The CDR3: CASTQGRGVINEQFF. Written as DNA, the CDR3 is TGTGCCAGCACCCAAGGCAGGGGTGTTATCAATGAGCAGTTCTTC.

This chain connects TRBV6-5 to TRBJ2-1; perhaps TRBD2 as D (6 bases). The CDR3 runs to 13 residues. The germline gives CDR1 MNHEY, CDR2 SVGAGI. V dropped 8 bases and J dropped 4 bases, with 12 bases sitting between them. DNA of the CDR3: TGTGCCAGCGGTAGCGGAACTTACAATGAGCAGTTCTTC. Its protein is CASGSGTYNEQFF.

The rearrangement links TRBV13 to TRBJ1-2; D is possibly TRBD1 (5 bases). The length of the CDR3 is 12 residues. Deletions cut 6 bases from V and 8 bases from J, with 13 bases between. Germline CDR1 and CDR2: PRHDT and FYEKMQ (reference sequence). The CDR3 sequence is CASRRGLGGYTF. As DNA, the CDR3 is TGTGCCAGCAGAAGGGGCTTGGGAGGCTACACCTTC. Full variable domain (remainder filled in from reference TRBV13 and TRBJ1-2): AAGVIQSPRHLIKEKRETATLKCYPIPRHDTVYWYQQGPGQDPQFLISFYEKMQSDKGSIPDRFSAQQFSDYHSELNMSSLELGDSALYFCASRRGLGGYTFGSGTRLTVV.

V and J are TRBV5-4 and TRBJ2-7, with TRBD2 matching over 8 bases. Germline V CDR1 and CDR2: SGHNT, YYREEE (reference sequence). CDR3 length: 15 residues. J gave up 0 bases and V 1 base, and 3 bases lay outside the gene matches. CDR3 loop: CASSLPGRASYEQYF. DNA of the CDR3: TGTGCCAGCAGCTTGCCCGGGAGGGCCTCCTACGAGCAGTACTTC.

The chain employs TRBV15 and TRBJ2-7; D possibly corresponds to TRBD1 (6 bases). Trimming shortened V by 1 base and J by 5 bases, and 15 bases separated the two germline ends. CDR1 is LNHNV, CDR2 YYDKDF, per germline (reference sequence). The CDR3 is 15 residues long. Written as DNA, the CDR3 is TGTGCCACCAGCAGAGGGTTGCAGGGGTTCAACGAGCAGTACTTC. The encoded protein is CATSRGLQGFNEQYF.

V usage is TRBV9 and J usage is TRBJ2-7, with 9 bases that match TRBD1. The CDR3 contains 16 residues. V gave up 4 bases and J gave up 6 bases; unmatched junction bases: 14. Germline CDR1 is SGDLS and CDR2 is YYNGEE. The CDR3 DNA reads as TGTGCCAGCAGCTACGGGGACGGGACAGGGTTGCTCGAGCAGTACTTC. Translation: CASSYGDGTGLLEQYF.

The V gene is TRBV5-4, the J gene TRBJ2-2; D not resolved. The V gene's germline CDR1 is SGHNT and CDR2 YYREEE (reference sequence). V was shortened by 6 bases and J by 7 bases, with 10 bases between the two germline ends. The CDR3 consists of 12 residues. The CDR3 loop is CASTLLSGELFF. The DNA of the CDR3 is TGTGCCAGCACCCTTCTTAGCGGGGAGCTGTTTTTT.

This chain connects TRBV14 to TRBJ1-1, with 7 bases aligning to TRBD1. V trimming: 4 bases; J trimming: 4 bases; junction bases outside the gene matches: 15. Germline V gene data show CDR1 as SGHDN and CDR2 as FVKESK. This CDR3 has 17 amino acids. CDR3 in amino acids: CASSPRPRGRRGTEAFF. CDR3 in DNA: TGTGCCAGCAGCCCCCGCCCGAGGGGGCGAAGGGGCACTGAAGCTTTCTTT.

The gene calls are TRBV7-9 and TRBJ1-5; D remains ambiguous. Germline V gene sequence: CDR1 SEHNR, CDR2 FQNEAQ (reference sequence). The CDR3 loop spans 12 amino acids. V gave up 4 bases and J gave up 5 bases, with 6 bases separating them. CDR3 DNA: TGTGCCAGCAGCTCACAAGATCAGCCCCAGCATTTT. This codes for CASSSQDQPQHF.

The rearrangement joins TRBV6-4 to TRBJ1-1; TRBD1 aligns across 8 bases. The CDR3 is 13 residues long. Germline CDR1 reads MRHNA; CDR2 reads SNTAGT. The V gene end was trimmed by 5 bases and the J gene end by 5 bases; junction bases not matched to a gene: 4. The CDR3 region is CASSLGTGTEAFF. The CDR3 coding sequence is TGTGCCAGCAGTCTCGGGACAGGAACTGAAGCTTTCTTT.

In its sample, this clone was seen a few times. The CDR3 sequence is CASSHVVPRAYNEQFF. CDR3 in DNA: TGTGCCAGCAGCCATGTCGTCCCCAGGGCCTACAATGAGCAGTTCTTC. This sequence joins TRBV4-2 and TRBJ2-1, with TRBD1 as a possible D gene (5 bases). CDR1 and CDR2 from the germline V gene are LGHNA and YNFKEQ. Trimming removed 3 bases at V and 2 bases at J, with 14 bases between. CDR3 length: 16 amino acids.

J is TRBJ2-7 and V is TRBV2; D might be TRBD1 (6 bases). The CDR3 loop spans 15 amino acids. V shed 6 bases and J shed 0 bases, with 15 bases lying between them. The germline CDR1 and CDR2 sequences are SNHLY and FYNNEI. The CDR3 bases are TGTGCCAGCAGGTACGGGACATCGAGCTCCTACGAGCAGTACTTC. This encodes CASRYGTSSSYEQYF.

The rearrangement joins TRBV11-1 to TRBJ2-7; 9 bases agree with TRBD2. The CDR3 totals 15 residues. The V segment lost 2 bases and the J segment 3 bases; nucleotides outside the gene matches: 5. CDR1 and CDR2 (germline): SGHAT, FQDESV (reference sequence). Here the CDR3 DNA reads TGTGCCAGCAGCTTACGCGGGAGGGCCAACTACGAGCAGTACTTC. It specifies CASSLRGRANYEQYF.

The chain combines TRBV28 with TRBJ2-7; TRBD1 matches 9 bases. This CDR3 is 17 amino acids long. Germline loops: CDR1 MDHEN, CDR2 SYDVKM. The V segment lost 1 base and the J segment 5 bases; nucleotides outside the gene matches: 12. The CDR3: CASSLLAGTGSIDEQYF. The CDR3 DNA sequence: TGTGCCAGCAGTTTATTGGCGGGGACAGGGTCTATCGACGAGCAGTACTTC.

This chain joins TRBV19 and TRBJ2-2; 8 bases agree with TRBD1. The CDR3 is 15 amino acids. CDR1 LNHDA and CDR2 SQIVND come from the germline V gene (reference sequence). V shed 2 bases and J 5 bases; nucleotides not matched to a gene: 4. The CDR3 nucleotides are TGTGCCAGTAGTATACTGACAGGGGAAACCGGGGAGCTGTTTTTT. Translation gives CASSILTGETGELFF.

The rearrangement links TRBV11-2 to TRBJ2-3; 14 positions agree with TRBD2. V gave up 2 bases and J gave up 6 bases; unmatched junction bases: 10. The CDR3 consists of 18 residues. Germline V lookup: CDR1 SGHAT, CDR2 FQNNGV. The CDR3 DNA sequence: TGTGCCAGCAGCTTATTTATCGGGACTAGCGGGAGAGGGGATACGCAGTATTTT. Protein: CASSLFIGTSGRGDTQYF.

The V and J genes are TRBV30 and TRBJ1-2; D gene uncertain. The germline V gene encodes CDR1 GTSNPN and CDR2 SVGIG (reference sequence). V shed 1 base and J shed 7 bases, with 7 bases lying between them. The CDR3 loop spans 11 amino acids. The DNA of the CDR3 is TGTGCCTGGAGTGCCCGAGGTGGCTACACCTTC. Protein: CAWSARGGYTF.

This rearrangement joins TRBV7-6 to TRBJ2-1; a weak D match, TRBD2 (6 bases). The CDR3 has 14 residues. The germline CDR1 and CDR2 sequences are SGHVS and FNYEAQ. V shed 1 base and J shed 10 bases, with 14 bases lying between them. CDR3 residues: CASSLVRAGREQFF. CDR3 DNA sequence: TGTGCCAGCAGCTTAGTCAGGGCGGGACGGGAGCAGTTCTTC.

For this clone: Other DNA sequences in this sample translate to the same CDR3. V is TRBV6-1 and J is TRBJ2-7; 7 bases map to TRBD1. The V gene end was trimmed by 3 bases and the J gene end by 0 bases; junction bases not matched to a gene: 2. This CDR3 comprises 14 residues. Germline CDR1 and CDR2: MNHNS and SASEGT. The CDR3 region is CASSEGDSSYEQYF. The CDR3 DNA follows: TGTGCCAGCAGTGAGGGGGACAGCTCCTACGAGCAGTACTTC.

The gene calls are TRBV5-1 and TRBJ2-1; TRBD1 aligns across 7 bases. Germline values: CDR1 SGHRS, CDR2 YFSETQ. This CDR3 region has 13 residues. Trimming removed 5 bases from V and 5 bases from J; junction bases left unmatched: 4. The CDR3 sequence: CASRGTEDNEQFF. CDR3 in DNA: TGCGCCAGCAGGGGGACAGAAGACAATGAGCAGTTCTTC.